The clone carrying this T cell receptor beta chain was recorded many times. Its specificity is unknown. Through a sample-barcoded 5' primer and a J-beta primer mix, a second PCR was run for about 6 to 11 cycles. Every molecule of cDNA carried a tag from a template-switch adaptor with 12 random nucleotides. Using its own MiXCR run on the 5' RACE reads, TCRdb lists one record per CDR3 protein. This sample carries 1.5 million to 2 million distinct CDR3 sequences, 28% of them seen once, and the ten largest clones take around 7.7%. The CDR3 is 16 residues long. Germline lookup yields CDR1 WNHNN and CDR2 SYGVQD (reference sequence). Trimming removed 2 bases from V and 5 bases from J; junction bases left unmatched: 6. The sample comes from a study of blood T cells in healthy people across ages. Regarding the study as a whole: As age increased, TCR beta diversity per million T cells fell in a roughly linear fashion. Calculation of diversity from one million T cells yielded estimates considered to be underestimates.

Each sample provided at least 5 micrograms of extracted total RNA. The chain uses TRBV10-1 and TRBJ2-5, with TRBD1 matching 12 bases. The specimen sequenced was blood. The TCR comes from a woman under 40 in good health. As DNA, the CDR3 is TGCGCCAGCAGTGAGAATCTCGGGACAGGGGGCGAGACCCAGTACTTC. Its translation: CASSENLGTGGETQYF.